The 32 T cell receptor delta chains below come from one sample, sequenced in a study of gamma-delta T cells after stem cell transplantation. TCRdb reanalysed the RT-PCR reads with CATT. The top ten clones hold roughly 8.3% of a sample with about 3,000 delta-chain clones, roughly 9% of them seen once. The specimen was gamma-delta T cells. These receptors were taken from a human donor. It is not recorded whose cells these are; they may come from a transplant donor.

This clone counts as large. The same CDR3 is also encoded by other DNA sequences in this sample. V usage is TRDV2 and J usage is TRDJ2; TRDD3 aligns across 7 bases. The junction had 1 base not matched to a gene; V was cut back by 3 bases and J by 4 bases. The CDR3 is 13 amino acids. Looked up from germline, CDR1 is GEAIGNYY and CDR2 is EKD. The DNA for the CDR3 is TGTGCCTGTGACTACTGGGGGACAGCACAACTCTTCTTT. Protein product: CACDYWGTAQLFF.

Comments on this clone: The translation of this DNA and the TCRdb protein of a much larger clone differ at residue 10, probably owing to a read error; the protein shown here is translated from the DNA. J is TRDJ1 and V is TRDV2; no firm D call. The CDR3 runs 14 residues. Germline V lookup: CDR1 GEAIGNYY, CDR2 EKD. The CDR3 loop reads CACAPGPYTNKLIF. As DNA, the CDR3 is TGTGCCTGTGCTCCTGGACCGTACACCAATAAACTCATCTTT.

With regard to this clone: A much larger clone lies one base from this, so it may be a read error. In the same sample, other DNA sequences code for this CDR3. J is TRDJ1 and V is TRDV2; 9 positions match TRDD3. CDR3 size: 23 residues. V lost 3 bases to trimming and J lost 8 bases; unmatched junction nucleotides: 36. CDR1 is GEAIGNYY, CDR2 EKD, per germline. The CDR3 protein is CACDPPLPPTILLHVLGEAKLIF. The CDR3, as DNA: TGTGCCTGTGACCCTCCGTTACCTCCCACTATTCTTCTTCACGTACTGGGGGAGGCAAAACTCATCTTT.

This clone was seen more than once but under ten times. The chain recombines TRDV1 with TRDJ1; D may match TRDD2 or TRDD3 (9 bases each). This CDR3 has 22 residues. V dropped 1 base and J dropped 8 bases, with 38 bases sitting between them. Germline values: CDR1 TSWWSYY, CDR2 QGS. This CDR3 reads CALGEPPTPSYIVLGDSWKLIF. The DNA for the CDR3 is TGTGCTCTTGGGGAACCCCCCACGCCTTCCTACATCGTACTGGGGGACAGTTGGAAACTCATCTTT.

In its sample, this clone is medium-sized. Other nucleotide sequences in the sample specify the same CDR3. The chain is built from TRDV1 and TRDJ1; 10 nucleotides align to TRDD3. With 2 bases clipped from V and 0 bases from J, the junction kept 15 bases outside the gene matches. The CDR3 extends over 20 amino acids. Germline V CDR1 and CDR2: TSWWSYY, QGS. The CDR3 bases are TGTGCTCTTGGGGAAGATCCTCCTACGTACTGGGGGATCTACACCGATAAACTCATCTTT. Translation: CALGEDPPTYWGIYTDKLIF.

By proportion, this clone is medium-sized. This chain connects TRDV1 to TRDJ4; 9 bases agree with TRDD3. V was clipped by 0 bases and J by 3 bases; unmatched bases: 8. The CDR3 is 16 residues long. Germline V CDR1 and CDR2: TSWWSYY, QGS. CDR3 bases: TGTGCTCTTGGGGAACTACTGGGGGACGAACCCGGACCCCTGATCTTT. This sequence encodes CALGELLGDEPGPLIF.

This clone was recorded a few times. A much bigger clone sits one base away, suggesting this may be a read error. This chain uses TRDV2 with TRDJ1; 8 bases line up with TRDD3. The germline gives CDR1 GEAIGNYY, CDR2 EKD. CDR3 length equals 20 residues. Here the CDR3 reads CACDTLSLFLLGANTDKLTF. In DNA, the CDR3 is TGTGCCTGTGACACCTTATCTCTGTTCTTACTGGGGGCAAACACCGATAAACTCACCTTT.

By share of the sample, this clone is large. This chain uses TRDV2 with TRDJ1; 9 bases fit TRDD3. The CDR3 is 17 residues long. J was trimmed by 0 bases and V by 5 bases; bases with no gene match: 12. The germline gives CDR1 GEAIGNYY, CDR2 EKD. Written as DNA, the CDR3 is TGTGCCTGTGTGATTCGGGGGATACTCGGCTACACCGATAAACTCATCTTT. The encoded protein is CACVIRGILGYTDKLIF.

Notes on this clone: A single base is all that separates this from a far larger clone, so a read error is likely. The chain has TRDV2 and TRDJ1, with D possibly TRDD3 on 6 matching bases. V was trimmed by 4 bases and J by 3 bases, leaving 20 bases between them. The CDR3 has 16 amino acids. The germline V gene has CDR1 GEAIGNYY and CDR2 EKD. CDR3 sequence: CACEEMGALYPDKLIF. The CDR3, as DNA: TGTGCCTGTGAAGAGATGGGGGCGCTGTACCCCGATAAACTCATCTTT.

In its sample, this clone was seen a few times. A far more abundant clone sits one base away, making this likely a read error. The identical CDR3 is also encoded by other nucleotide sequences in the sample. This chain joins TRDV2 and TRDJ3; TRDD3 agrees at 8 bases. Germline lookup yields CDR1 GEAIGNYY and CDR2 EKD. The CDR3 contains 20 residues. The CDR3 region is CACDTVKRLGIPYHTRQMFF. In DNA form, the CDR3 reads TGTGCCTGCGACACCGTGAAGAGACTGGGGATACCCTACCACACCCGACAGATGTTTTTC.

As to this clone: The TCRdb protein comes from a much larger clone and disagrees with this DNA's translation at residue 8, likely due to a read error; the protein given here is derived from the DNA. The J gene is TRDJ3, the V gene TRDV2; maybe TRDD3 (5 bases). V was cut by 2 bases and J by 3 bases, with 16 bases left in between. The CDR3 covers 18 residues. Per the germline V gene, CDR1 is GEAIGNYY and CDR2 is EKD. CDR3: CACDRVGTQDWDTRQMFF. The CDR3 DNA reads TGTGCCTGTGACAGAGTGGGGACACAAGACTGGGACACCCGACAGATGTTTTTC.

This clone was seen more than once but under ten times. The likely explanation is a read error, given a far larger clone one base away. Other nucleotide sequences from this sample produce the same CDR3. The chain combines TRDV2 with TRDJ1, with 13 bases aligning to TRDD3. The CDR3 is made up of 17 amino acids. V shed 7 bases, J shed 0 bases, and the junction held 10 bases outside the gene matches. Germline CDR1 and CDR2: GEAIGNYY and EKD. Here the CDR3 reads CACDPTGGYGYTDKLIF. The CDR3 DNA is TGTGCCTGCGACCCCACTGGGGGATACGGGTACACCGATAAACTCATCTTT.

This clone was recorded a few times. With a much larger clone just one base away, this may be a read error. Distinct nucleotide sequences in the sample also encode this CDR3. This rearrangement joins TRDV2 to TRDJ2, with TRDD3 matching 7 bases. The V and J ends lost 0 bases and 11 bases, in that order; junction bases with no gene match: 14. The germline CDR1 and CDR2 sequences are GEAIGNYY and EKD. The CDR3 is 16 residues long. CDR3 sequence: CACDTTAGGWKAQLFF. Written as DNA, the CDR3 is TGTGCCTGTGACACCACGGCCGGGGGATGGAAAGCGCAACTCTTCTTT.

This clone turned up a few times. A far larger clone is off by one base, so a read error is likely. This same CDR3 is encoded by further DNA sequences in the sample. The genes are TRDV2 and TRDJ1; D not resolved. Germline V lookup: CDR1 GEAIGNYY, CDR2 EKD. This CDR3 has 16 amino acids. DNA of the CDR3: TGTGCCTGTGACAAACTAGAAAAGAGGTACACTGATAAACTCATCTTT. Its translation is CACDKLEKRYTDKLIF.

In its sample, this clone ranks as medium-sized. This chain's CDR3 is CALGESFLQGYPPRYTDKLIF. CDR3 DNA sequence: TGTGCTCTTGGGGAGTCCTTCCTACAGGGATATCCTCCGAGATACACCGATAAACTCATCTTT. This chain connects TRDV1 to TRDJ1; 9 bases are shared with TRDD2. Trimming at V came to 3 bases and at J to 0 bases, leaving 20 bases not matched to a gene. The CDR3 loop spans 21 amino acids. Germline V gene lookup returns CDR1 TSWWSYY and CDR2 QGS.

Comment on this clone: At one of its ends the junction is not consistent with the germline gene, which may arise from a read error. The CDR3 DNA reads TGTGCCTGTGACCCTCTACTGGGGGATACGCGAGTCTGGGACACCCGACAGACGTTTTTC. Protein sequence: CACDPLLGDTRVWDTRQTFF. This sequence joins TRDV2 and TRDJ3, with 13 bases identical to TRDD3. The germline V gene encodes CDR1 GEAIGNYY and CDR2 EKD. The CDR3 runs to 20 residues.

Details on this clone: A far larger clone is one base from this, pointing to a likely read error. Other DNA variants within this sample encode the same CDR3. The rearrangement links TRDV2 to TRDJ1, with 11 nucleotides matching TRDD3. CDR1 and CDR2 from the germline V gene are GEAIGNYY and EKD. This CDR3 contains 20 residues. DNA of the CDR3: TGTGCCTGCGACACCGTACGCCTGGGGGATACTGAGGGAACCACCGATAAACTCATCTTT. It yields the protein CACDTVRLGDTEGTTDKLIF.

About this clone itself: It is likely a read error: a sequence one base away is far more abundant. The chain joins TRDV2 to TRDJ3; 7 bases fit TRDD3. Germline loops: CDR1 GEAIGNYY, CDR2 EKD. V lost 0 bases, J lost 0 bases, and 1 base stayed unmatched. The length of the CDR3 is 17 residues. The CDR3 nucleotides are TGTGCCTGTGACACCTGGGGGAACTCCTGGGACACCCGACAGATGTTTTTC. Protein sequence: CACDTWGNSWDTRQMFF.

This clone has a handful of counts. This is likely an artifact of a read error, given a far larger clone one base away. The sample has other DNA sequences that encode this CDR3 too. The V gene is TRDV2, the J gene TRDJ3; 7 bases map to TRDD3. Germline V lookup: CDR1 GEAIGNYY, CDR2 EKD. The CDR3 is 16 residues long. In DNA form, the CDR3 reads TGTGCCTGTGACACCGGATACGCCTGGGACACTCGACAGATGTTTTTC. Translating it yields CACDTGYAWDTRQMFF.

This clone was observed a few times. Within the sample, other DNA sequences also encode this same CDR3. The chain carries TRDV2 and TRDJ1; 13 nucleotides line up with TRDD3. There are 24 residues in the CDR3. Unmatched junction bases numbered 24, after V lost 0 bases and J lost 0 bases. CDR1 and CDR2 (germline): GEAIGNYY, EKD. The CDR3 DNA reads as TGTGCCTGTGACACCCTTTCAGGCTTAATACCAGTACTGGGGGATACGCCTAACACCGATAAACTCATCTTT. As protein: CACDTLSGLIPVLGDTPNTDKLIF.

Comment on this clone: TCRdb's protein, taken from a much larger clone, differs from this DNA's translation at residue 4, likely owing to a read error; the protein displayed comes from the DNA. The chain is built from TRDV2 and TRDJ3, with TRDD3 matching over 11 bases. The CDR3 contains 18 residues. Losses at the gene ends were 5 bases for V and 0 bases for J; bases not matched to a gene: 5. Germline V CDR1 and CDR2: GEAIGNYY, EKD. CDR3 in DNA: TGTGCCTGTGGCAGTACTGGGGGATACTCCTGGGACACCCGACAGATGTTTTTC. Translating it yields CACGSTGGYSWDTRQMFF.

This clone was picked up a small number of times. This likely reflects a read error, since a far larger clone is one base away. The chain couples TRDV2 to TRDJ1, with 13 bases that match TRDD3. CDR3 length: 24 residues. Germline lookup yields CDR1 GEAIGNYY and CDR2 EKD. J was trimmed by 2 bases and V by 2 bases; bases with no gene match: 28. CDR3 in DNA: TGTGCCTGTGACATTACTGTCTACTGGGGGATACGCGAGCCGCACTTCCACCTTACCGATAAACTCATCTTT. Encoded protein: CACDITVYWGIREPHFHLTDKLIF.

A few counts support this clone. The J gene is TRDJ1, the V gene TRDV1, with TRDD3 matching 11 bases. V gave up 2 bases and J gave up 4 bases; unmatched junction bases: 24. Germline assignment: CDR1 TSWWSYY and CDR2 QGS. The length of the CDR3 is 22 residues. The CDR3 DNA is TGTGCTCTTGGGGAATTATTACTGGGGGATAATGATAGGCCGATGATAGGCGATAAACTCATCTTT. Translating gives CALGELLLGDNDRPMIGDKLIF.

The chain is built from TRDV1 and TRDJ1; perhaps TRDD3 as D (5 bases). The germline gives CDR1 TSWWSYY, CDR2 QGS. With 5 bases removed from V and 0 bases from J, the gap between germline ends came to 28 bases. The CDR3 totals 20 residues. The CDR3 coding sequence is TGTGCTCTTGGGAGAGGGTGGGGACGCCCACCGACGTGGTACACCGATAAACTCATCTTT. It yields the protein CALGRGWGRPPTWYTDKLIF.

By sample fraction, this clone is medium-sized. The sample carries other DNA sequences with the same CDR3. The V call is TRDV1, the J call TRDJ2; TRDD3 matches at 12 bases. Looked up from germline, CDR1 is TSWWSYY and CDR2 is QGS. After removal of 5 bases from V and 5 bases from J, the junction contained 18 bases not matched to a gene. This CDR3 region has 20 residues. The DNA for the CDR3 is TGTGCTCTTGGGCCGCCGATGCCCTGGGGGATACGCGAGCCCACAGCACAACTCTTCTTT. Translation: CALGPPMPWGIREPTAQLFF.

By sample fraction, this clone is medium-sized (0.01 to 0.1%). The chain uses TRDV1 and TRDJ2; TRDD3 matches at 9 bases. The V gene end was trimmed by 3 bases and the J gene end by 4 bases; junction bases not matched to a gene: 21. The CDR3 has 21 amino acids. In germline, CDR1 is TSWWSYY, CDR2 QGS. The CDR3 DNA sequence: TGTGCTCTTGGGGACGTCTACCTTAATCTGGGGGATGGGGGGTGGACAGCACAACTCTTCTTT. Amino acids: CALGDVYLNLGDGGWTAQLFF.

With respect to this clone: TCRdb's protein for this DNA is that of a much larger clone and differs from the translation at residue 7, likely a read error; the protein shown is the DNA translation. This CDR3 reads CACDTGRYASWDTRQMFF. CDR3 coding DNA: TGTGCCTGTGACACCGGTAGATACGCCTCCTGGGACACCCGACAGATGTTTTTC. The V gene is TRDV2, the J gene TRDJ3; a weak D match, TRDD3 (6 bases). The germline CDR1 and CDR2 sequences are GEAIGNYY and EKD. Trimming stripped 0 bases from V and 0 bases from J, with 11 bases between. This CDR3 spans 18 amino acids.

For this clone: Since a far larger clone is one base different, this is likely a read error. Other DNA sequences in the same sample also yield this CDR3. The V gene is TRDV2, the J gene TRDJ1; 8 nucleotides match TRDD3. This CDR3 spans 16 amino acids. Germline V gene lookup returns CDR1 GEAIGNYY and CDR2 EKD. The CDR3 loop reads CACDTVGYADTDKLIF. The CDR3 DNA reads TGTGCTTGTGACACCGTGGGATACGCGGACACCGATAAACTCATCTTT.

Comment on this clone: A far larger clone lies a single base away; this is likely a read error. As DNA, the CDR3 is TGTGCCTGTGACACATGGACTAACTGGGGGATACCTAGCTCCTGGGACACCCGACAGATGTTTTTC. Its translation is CACDTWTNWGIPSSWDTRQMFF. The J gene is TRDJ3, the V gene TRDV2; 12 bases match TRDD3. Trimming at V came to 1 base and at J to 0 bases, leaving 12 bases not matched to a gene. This CDR3 has 22 amino acids. Germline loops: CDR1 GEAIGNYY, CDR2 EKD.

This clone showed up just a few times. J is TRDJ1 and V is TRDV1; D is possibly TRDD3 (6 bases). This CDR3 comprises 21 residues. Trimming pared 5 bases from V and 1 base from J, leaving 32 bases between. The germline CDR1 and CDR2 sequences are TSWWSYY and QGS. The CDR3 here is CALGRPNLLRGGDASTDKLIF. The CDR3 nucleotides are TGTGCTCTTGGGAGACCCAACCTCCTAAGGGGGGGGGACGCCAGCACCGATAAACTCATCTTT.

This clone was detected only a few times. A far larger clone is one nucleotide away, so this likely arose from a read error. V gene TRDV2 combines with J gene TRDJ1; a possible D gene is TRDD3 (5 bases). V shed 5 bases and J shed 9 bases, with 24 bases lying between them. The CDR3 is 15 amino acids. The germline CDR1 and CDR2 sequences are GEAIGNYY and EKD. The CDR3 here is CACGSYENYGGELIF. The CDR3 DNA reads TGTGCCTGTGGGTCATACGAGAATTACGGTGGCGAACTCATCTTT.

This clone was detected a few times. TCRdb's protein, taken from a much larger clone, differs from this DNA's translation at residue 7, likely owing to a read error; the protein displayed comes from the DNA. This chain joins TRDV2 and TRDJ3; D may be TRDD3 (6 bases). The CDR3 has 17 amino acids. Per the germline V gene, CDR1 is GEAIGNYY and CDR2 is EKD. V lost 2 bases to trimming and J lost 5 bases, with 15 bases between them. The CDR3 coding sequence is TGTGCCTGTGACATACTGGAGGATACCAGGGACACCCGACAGATGTTTTTC. This codes for CACDILEDTRDTRQMFF.